This is a list of T cell receptor beta chains from one sample in a study of OX40 agonist ivuxolimab in advanced cancers. Sequencing used immunoSEQ multiplex PCR; TCRdb keeps in-frame clones, though not all of them. The table includes some 80,000 clones, just over 90% detected once. Sample: CD4+ or CD8+ T cells sorted from blood, taken in a trial of the OX40 agonist ivuxolimab. These receptors came from an adult with an advanced solid tumor such as melanoma, head and neck, liver or kidney cancer. Both conserved end residues are part of each CDR3. A D gene is named only where the DNA matches it firmly. Rows give clone size only sometimes, using once, few, many, or a class for an expanded clone.

CDR3	DNA	D	V	J	size
CASSGQGAGYTF	TGTGCCAGCAGCGGACAGGGGGCTGGCTACACCTTC	TRBD1	TRBV2	TRBJ1-2	-
CASSFRARGTQYF	TGTGCCAGCAGTTTCCGGGCGAGGGGGACCCAGTACTTC	-	TRBV27	TRBJ2-5	-
CASSRQTGHQYGYTF	TGTGCCAGCAGCAGGCAGACGGGACACCAATATGGCTACACCTTC	-	TRBV4-2	TRBJ1-2	-
CASSPRTSGSYNEQFF	TGTGCCAGCAGCCCAAGGACTAGCGGCTCCTACAATGAGCAGTTCTTC	TRBD2	TRBV7-6	TRBJ2-1	-
CASSQVEEGSPLHF	TGCGCCAGCAGCCAAGTGGAGGAAGGTTCACCCCTCCACTTT	-	TRBV4-1	TRBJ1-6	once
CSVVASGSSGGELFF	TGCAGCGTTGTGGCTAGCGGGAGTTCTGGCGGGGAGCTGTTTTTT	TRBD2	TRBV29-1	TRBJ2-2	-
CASSPPGSTYEQYF	TGTGCCAGCTCACCGCCGGGGTCGACCTACGAGCAGTACTTC	-	TRBV18	TRBJ2-7	-
CASSTRGQSTDTQYF	TGTGCCAGCTCGACGCGGGGGCAAAGCACAGATACGCAGTATTTT	-	TRBV7-9	TRBJ2-3	-
CASSVAWGGAGNTIYF	TGTGCCAGCAGCGTAGCCTGGGGGGGAGCCGGAAACACCATATATTTT	-	TRBV7-2	TRBJ1-3	-
CASTRQGGDTQYF	TGCGCCAGCACTAGACAGGGGGGAGATACGCAGTATTTT	TRBD1	TRBV10-2	TRBJ2-3	once
CASSPPMGYEQYF	TGTGCCAGCAGCCCCCCAATGGGGTACGAGCAGTACTTC	-	TRBV7-2	TRBJ2-7	-
CASSSGTHPGNTIYF	TGTGCCAGCAGCTCGGGGACCCACCCTGGAAACACCATATATTTT	-	TRBV5-4	TRBJ1-3	-
CASRPREGKLFF	TGTGCCAGCAGACCCAGGGAGGGGAAACTGTTTTTT	-	TRBV28	TRBJ1-4	-
CASSARCWTPGANVLTF	TGTGCCAGCAGCGCCCGGTGCTGGACACCCGGGGCCAACGTCCTGACTTTC	-	TRBV21-1	TRBJ2-6	-
CASSATGTYYNEQFF	TGTGCCAGCAGCGCCACCGGGACCTATTACAATGAGCAGTTCTTC	-	TRBV7-3	TRBJ2-1	-
CASSLVRDTYEQYF	TGTGCCAGCAGCTTAGTCCGGGACACCTACGAGCAGTACTTC	-	TRBV11-2	TRBJ2-7	few
CASSIFPGNTDTQYF	TGTGCCAGTAGTATCTTCCCAGGGAACACAGATACGCAGTATTTT	-	TRBV19	TRBJ2-3	-
CASSFSGVNTGELFF	TGTGCCAGCAGCTTCAGCGGGGTTAACACCGGGGAGCTGTTTTTT	TRBD2	TRBV5-8	TRBJ2-2	-
CASSRTSGSSYEQYF	TGTGCCAGCAGTCGTACTAGCGGAAGCTCCTACGAGCAGTACTTC	TRBD2	TRBV13	TRBJ2-7	-
CASSSTRDRGRGNEQFF	TGTGCCAGCAGCAGCACACGGGACAGGGGGCGCGGGAATGAGCAGTTCTTC	TRBD1	TRBV7-9	TRBJ2-1	-
CASSRDRGEYNEQFF	TGTGCCAGCAGCCGGGACAGGGGGGAGTACAATGAGCAGTTCTTC	TRBD1	TRBV6-6	TRBJ2-1	-
CATSRDMSTGLPQHF	TGTGCCACCAGCAGAGATATGAGTACTGGTCTGCCCCAGCATTTT	-	TRBV15	TRBJ1-5	-
CASSFGGRQETQYF	TGTGCCAGCAGCTTCGGCGGGAGACAAGAGACCCAGTACTTC	TRBD2	TRBV7-2	TRBJ2-5	once
CASSRTGDNQPQHF	TGTGCCAGCAGCCGAACAGGGGATAATCAGCCCCAGCATTTT	TRBD1	TRBV9	TRBJ1-5	few
CASSLDGDTQYF	TGCGCCAGCAGCTTGGATGGGGATACGCAGTATTTT	-	TRBV5-1	TRBJ2-3	once
CASSLRLYEQYF	TGTGCCAGCAGTTTGCGCTTATACGAGCAGTACTTC	-	TRBV28	TRBJ2-7	-
CASSPGRGFYEQYF	TGTGCCAGCTCACCAGGCAGGGGTTTCTACGAGCAGTACTTC	-	TRBV18	TRBJ2-7	-
CASRPGTGGSSEQFF	TGCGCCAGCAGGCCCGGGACAGGAGGGAGTAGTGAGCAGTTCTTC	TRBD1	TRBV5-1	TRBJ2-1	-
CASSSSGFATNEKLFF	TGTGCCAGCAGTTCCTCAGGATTTGCAACTAATGAAAAACTGTTTTTT	-	TRBV27	TRBJ1-4	-
CASVKGLAGAASTGELFF	TGTGCCAGCGTAAAGGGACTAGCGGGAGCGGCGAGCACCGGGGAGCTGTTTTTT	TRBD2	TRBV2	TRBJ2-2	once
CASSWGGSTDTQYF	TGTGCCAGCAGCTGGGGGGGGTCGACAGATACGCAGTATTTT	TRBD2	TRBV7-2	TRBJ2-3	-
CASSPPGRTTDTQYF	TGTGCCAGCTCACCACCGGGACGGACCACAGATACGCAGTATTTT	-	TRBV18	TRBJ2-3	-
CASSQGSNQPQHF	TGTGCCAGCTCACAGGGTAGCAATCAGCCCCAGCATTTT	-	TRBV18	TRBJ1-5	-
CASSSTPSGIETQYF	TGTGCTAGCAGCTCAACTCCTAGCGGGATAGAGACCCAGTACTTC	TRBD2	TRBV7-7	TRBJ2-5	-
CASSKTTGAGYEQYF	TGTGCCAGCAGTAAGACGACAGGGGCGGGCTACGAGCAGTACTTC	TRBD1	TRBV6-5	TRBJ2-7	-
CASSLDQGGGSAFF	TGTGCCAGCAGCTTAGATCAAGGGGGTGGGTCAGCTTTCTTT	-	TRBV11-2	TRBJ1-1	-
CASRGQFRTTDTQYF	TGTGCCAGCAGGGGACAGTTTCGAACCACAGATACGCAGTATTTT	TRBD1	TRBV2	TRBJ2-3	-
CASSLGRVGEQYF	TGTGCCAGCAGCTTAGGTAGGGTAGGGGAGCAGTACTTC	-	TRBV7-2	TRBJ2-7	-
CASSLAGRPGELFF	TGTGCCAGCAGCTTGGCAGGGAGACCCGGGGAGCTGTTTTTT	-	TRBV5-4	TRBJ2-2	-
CATGRENNEKLFF	TGTGCCACTGGACGGGAGAATAATGAAAAACTGTTTTTT	-	TRBV30	TRBJ1-4	-
CASSLQGGQNEKLFF	TGTGCCAGCAGCCTCCAAGGTGGACAGAATGAAAAACTGTTTTTT	-	TRBV7-2	TRBJ1-4	-
CSVARGNTIYF	TGCAGCGTTGCCCGGGGAAACACCATATATTTT	-	TRBV29-1	TRBJ1-3	-
CASSFSASGSSTGELFF	TGCGCCAGCAGCTTTTCGGCTAGCGGGAGTAGCACCGGGGAGCTGTTTTTT	TRBD2	TRBV5-1	TRBJ2-2	-
CASGRRSSYNEQFF	TGTGCCAGCGGACGGCGGAGCTCCTACAATGAGCAGTTCTTC	-	TRBV6-5	TRBJ2-1	-
CASSLMDRVGEKLFF	TGCGCCAGCAGCTTAATGGACAGGGTTGGTGAAAAACTGTTTTTT	TRBD1	TRBV5-1	TRBJ1-4	-